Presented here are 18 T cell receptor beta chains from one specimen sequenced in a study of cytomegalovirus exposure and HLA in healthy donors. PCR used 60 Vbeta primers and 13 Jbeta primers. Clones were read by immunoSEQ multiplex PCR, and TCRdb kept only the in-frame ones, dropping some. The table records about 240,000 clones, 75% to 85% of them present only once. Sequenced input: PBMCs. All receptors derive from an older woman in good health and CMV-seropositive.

Here the CDR3 DNA reads TGTGCCAGCAGCTTACCGGAGGGCCCCTATGAGCAGTTCTTC. Residues: CASSLPEGPYEQFF. The V and J genes are TRBV7-2 and TRBJ2-1, with D possibly TRBD2 on 6 matching bases. V was clipped by 2 bases and J by 8 bases, with 13 bases between them. Germline V gene sequence: CDR1 SGHTA, CDR2 FQGNSA. The CDR3 runs 14 residues.

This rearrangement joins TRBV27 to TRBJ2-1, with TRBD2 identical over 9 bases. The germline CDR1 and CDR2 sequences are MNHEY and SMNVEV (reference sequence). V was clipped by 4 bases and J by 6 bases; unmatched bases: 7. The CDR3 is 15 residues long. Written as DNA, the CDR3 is TGTGCCAGCAGTTCGGGAGCGGGAGGTGGCAATGAGCAGTTCTTC. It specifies CASSSGAGGGNEQFF.

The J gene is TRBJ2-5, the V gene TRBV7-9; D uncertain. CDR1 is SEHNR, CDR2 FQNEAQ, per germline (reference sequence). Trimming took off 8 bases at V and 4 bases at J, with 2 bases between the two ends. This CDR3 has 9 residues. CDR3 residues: CASRETQYF. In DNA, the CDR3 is TGTGCCAGCCGAGAGACCCAGTACTTC.

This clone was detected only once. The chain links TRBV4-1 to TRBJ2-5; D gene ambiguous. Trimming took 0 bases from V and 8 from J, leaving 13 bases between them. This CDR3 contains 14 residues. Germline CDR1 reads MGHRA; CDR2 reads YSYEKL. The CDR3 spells CASSQEIRVGTQYF. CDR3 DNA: TGCGCCAGCAGCCAAGAAATCCGGGTCGGAACCCAGTACTTC.

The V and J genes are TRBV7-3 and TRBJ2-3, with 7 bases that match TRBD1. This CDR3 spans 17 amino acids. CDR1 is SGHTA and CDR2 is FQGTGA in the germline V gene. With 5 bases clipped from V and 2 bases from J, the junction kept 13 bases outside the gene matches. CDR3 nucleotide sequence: TGTGCCAGCAGCCCAACACGAGGGACAGCATCCACAGATACGCAGTATTTT. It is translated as CASSPTRGTASTDTQYF. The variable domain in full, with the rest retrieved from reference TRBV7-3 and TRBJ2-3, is GAGVSQTPSNKVTEKGKYVELRCDPISGHTALYWYRQSLGQGPEFLIYFQGTGAADDSGLPNDRFFAVRPEGSVSTLKIQRTERGDSAVYLCASSPTRGTASTDTQYFGPGTRLTVL.

The CDR3 loop is CASSQGQAGEKLFF. In DNA, the CDR3 is TGCGCCAGCAGCCAAGGACAGGCGGGTGAAAAACTGTTTTTT. The chain employs TRBV4-1 and TRBJ1-4, with a possible D match to TRBD1 (6 bases). The V gene's germline CDR1 is MGHRA and CDR2 YSYEKL. V was shortened by 1 base and J by 7 bases, with 10 bases between the two germline ends. The CDR3 extends over 14 amino acids.

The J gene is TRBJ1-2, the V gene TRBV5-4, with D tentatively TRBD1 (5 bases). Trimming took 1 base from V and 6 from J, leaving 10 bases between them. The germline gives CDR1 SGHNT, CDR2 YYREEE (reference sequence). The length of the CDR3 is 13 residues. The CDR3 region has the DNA TGTGCCAGCAGCTTGCCCGGGGGTAATGGCTACACCTTC. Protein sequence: CASSLPGGNGYTF.

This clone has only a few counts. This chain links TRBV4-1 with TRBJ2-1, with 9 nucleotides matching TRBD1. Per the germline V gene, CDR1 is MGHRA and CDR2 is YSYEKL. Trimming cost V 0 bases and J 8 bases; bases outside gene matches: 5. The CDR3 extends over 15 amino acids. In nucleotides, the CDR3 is TGCGCCAGCAGCCAAGAGGGACAGGGATCGGATGAGCAGTTCTTC. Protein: CASSQEGQGSDEQFF.

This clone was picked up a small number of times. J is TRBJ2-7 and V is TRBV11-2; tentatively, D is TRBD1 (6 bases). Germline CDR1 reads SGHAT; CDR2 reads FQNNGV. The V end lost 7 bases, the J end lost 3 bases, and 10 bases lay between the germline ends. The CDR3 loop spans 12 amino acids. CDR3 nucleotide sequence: TGTGCCAGCACCCCGACAGGCTACGAGCAGTACTTC. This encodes CASTPTGYEQYF.

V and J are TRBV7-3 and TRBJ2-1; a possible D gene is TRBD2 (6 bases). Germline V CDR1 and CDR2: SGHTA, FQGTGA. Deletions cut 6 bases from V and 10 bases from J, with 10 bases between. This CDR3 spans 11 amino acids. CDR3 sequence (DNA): TGTGCCAGCAGTATTGGGGGGGAGCAGTTCTTC. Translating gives CASSIGGEQFF. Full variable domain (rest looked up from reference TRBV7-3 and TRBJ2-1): GAGVSQTPSNKVTEKGKYVELRCDPISGHTALYWYRQSLGQGPEFLIYFQGTGAADDSGLPNDRFFAVRPEGSVSTLKIQRTERGDSAVYLCASSIGGEQFFGPGTRLTVL.

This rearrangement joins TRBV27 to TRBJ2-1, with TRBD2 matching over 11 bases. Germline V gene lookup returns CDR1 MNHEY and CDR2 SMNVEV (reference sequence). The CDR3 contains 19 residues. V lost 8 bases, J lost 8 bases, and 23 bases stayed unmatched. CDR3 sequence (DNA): TGTGCCAGCGGTTCGACTAGCGGGATACCTTTGCGGGTATTCGATGAGCAGTTCTTC. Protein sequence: CASGSTSGIPLRVFDEQFF.

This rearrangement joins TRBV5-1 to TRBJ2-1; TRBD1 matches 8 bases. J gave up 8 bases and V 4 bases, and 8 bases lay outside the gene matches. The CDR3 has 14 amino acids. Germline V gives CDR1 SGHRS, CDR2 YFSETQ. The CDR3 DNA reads TGCGCCAGCAGCCTCTCGACAGGGGAATATGAGCAGTTCTTC. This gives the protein CASSLSTGEYEQFF.

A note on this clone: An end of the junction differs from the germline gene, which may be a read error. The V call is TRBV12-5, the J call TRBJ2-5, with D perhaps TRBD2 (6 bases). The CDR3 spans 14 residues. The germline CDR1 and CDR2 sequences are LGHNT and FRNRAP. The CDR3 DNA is TGTGCTAGTGGTTTGCACGGGGGTCCAGAGACCCGGTACTTC. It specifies CASGLHGGPETRYF.

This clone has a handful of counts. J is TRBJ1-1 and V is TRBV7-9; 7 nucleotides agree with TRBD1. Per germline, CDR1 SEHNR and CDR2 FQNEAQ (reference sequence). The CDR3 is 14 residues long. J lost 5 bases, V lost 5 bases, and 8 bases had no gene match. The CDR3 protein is CASSPGTAKTEAFF. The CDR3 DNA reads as TGTGCCAGCAGCCCCGGGACAGCAAAAACTGAAGCTTTCTTT.

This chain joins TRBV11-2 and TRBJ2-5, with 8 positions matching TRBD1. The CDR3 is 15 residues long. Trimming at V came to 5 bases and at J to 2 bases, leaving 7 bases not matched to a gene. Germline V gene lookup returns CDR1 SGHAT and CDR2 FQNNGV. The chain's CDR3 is CASSPGRTGQETQYF. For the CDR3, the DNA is TGTGCCAGCAGCCCCGGGCGGACAGGGCAAGAGACCCAGTACTTC.

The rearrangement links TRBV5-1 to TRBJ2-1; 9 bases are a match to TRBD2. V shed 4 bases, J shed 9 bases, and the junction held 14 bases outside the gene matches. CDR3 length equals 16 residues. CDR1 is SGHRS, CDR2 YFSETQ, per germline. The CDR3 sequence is CASSLGGLAGNTEQFF. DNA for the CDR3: TGCGCCAGCAGCCTGGGCGGGCTAGCGGGAAACACTGAGCAGTTCTTC.

The CDR3 nucleotides are TGTGCCAGCAGTCTCCGACAGGGGTCCCGACAAGAGACCCAGTACTTC. It yields the protein CASSLRQGSRQETQYF. This chain joins TRBV2 and TRBJ2-5; TRBD1 aligns across 8 bases. Trimming removed 5 bases from V and 2 bases from J; junction bases left unmatched: 10. The length of the CDR3 is 16 residues. Germline V gene lookup returns CDR1 SNHLY and CDR2 FYNNEI.

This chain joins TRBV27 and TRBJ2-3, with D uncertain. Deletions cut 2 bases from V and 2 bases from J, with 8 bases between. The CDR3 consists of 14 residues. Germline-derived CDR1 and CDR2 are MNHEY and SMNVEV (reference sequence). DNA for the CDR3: TGTGCCAGCAGTTTAGTTAGAAACACAGATACGCAGTATTTT. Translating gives CASSLVRNTDTQYF.